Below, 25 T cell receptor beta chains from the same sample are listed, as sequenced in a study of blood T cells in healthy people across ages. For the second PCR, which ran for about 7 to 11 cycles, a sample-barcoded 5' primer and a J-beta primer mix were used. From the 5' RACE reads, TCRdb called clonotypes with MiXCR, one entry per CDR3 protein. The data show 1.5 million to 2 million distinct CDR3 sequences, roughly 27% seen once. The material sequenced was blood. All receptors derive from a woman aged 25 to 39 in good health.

This chain's CDR3 is CASNSEEGTQPQHF. CDR3 bases: TGTGCCAGCAATTCAGAGGAGGGAACGCAGCCCCAGCATTTT. The chain employs TRBV2 and TRBJ1-5; D is unresolved. Per the germline V gene, CDR1 is SNHLY and CDR2 is FYNNEI. V was cut by 7 bases and J by 7 bases, with 17 bases left in between. This CDR3 has 14 amino acids.

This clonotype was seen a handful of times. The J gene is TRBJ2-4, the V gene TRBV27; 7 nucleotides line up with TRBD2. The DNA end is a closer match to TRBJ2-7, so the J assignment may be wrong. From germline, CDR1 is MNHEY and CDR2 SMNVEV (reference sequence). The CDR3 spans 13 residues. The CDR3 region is CASRAAGVSEQYF. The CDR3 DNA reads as TGTGCCAGCAGGGCGGCGGGGGTAAGCGAGCAGTACTTC.

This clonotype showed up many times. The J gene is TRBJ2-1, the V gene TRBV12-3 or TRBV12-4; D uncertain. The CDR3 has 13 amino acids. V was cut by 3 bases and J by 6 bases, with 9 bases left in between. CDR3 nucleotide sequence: TGTGCCAGCAGTTTGCCGCGCGCCAATGAGCAGTTCTTC. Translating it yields CASSLPRANEQFF.

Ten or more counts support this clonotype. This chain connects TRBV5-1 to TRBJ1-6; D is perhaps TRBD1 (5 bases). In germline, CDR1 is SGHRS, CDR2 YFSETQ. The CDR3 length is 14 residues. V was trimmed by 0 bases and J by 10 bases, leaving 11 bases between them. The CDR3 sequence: CASSLEEGFSPLHF. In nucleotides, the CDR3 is TGCGCCAGCAGCTTGGAAGAGGGGTTCTCACCCCTCCACTTT.

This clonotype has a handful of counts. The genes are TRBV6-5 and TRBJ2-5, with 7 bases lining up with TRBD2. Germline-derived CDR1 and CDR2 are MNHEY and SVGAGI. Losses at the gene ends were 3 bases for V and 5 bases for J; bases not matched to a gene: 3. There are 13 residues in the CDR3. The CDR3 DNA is TGTGCCAGCAGTTATTGGGGGGGGGAGACCCAGTACTTC. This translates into CASSYWGGETQYF.

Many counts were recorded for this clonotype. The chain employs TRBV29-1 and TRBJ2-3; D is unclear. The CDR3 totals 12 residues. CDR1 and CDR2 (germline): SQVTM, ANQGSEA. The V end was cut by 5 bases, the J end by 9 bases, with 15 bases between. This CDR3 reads CSVNTPELTQYF. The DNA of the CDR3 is TGCAGCGTTAATACTCCGGAGCTCACGCAGTATTTT.

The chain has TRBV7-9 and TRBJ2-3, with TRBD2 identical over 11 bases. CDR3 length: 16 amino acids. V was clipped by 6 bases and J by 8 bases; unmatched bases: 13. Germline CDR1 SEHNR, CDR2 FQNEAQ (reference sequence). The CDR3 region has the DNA TGTGCCAGCAGGGAGACTAGCGGGGAAAGCGTAGCTACGCAGTATTTT. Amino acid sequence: CASRETSGESVATQYF.

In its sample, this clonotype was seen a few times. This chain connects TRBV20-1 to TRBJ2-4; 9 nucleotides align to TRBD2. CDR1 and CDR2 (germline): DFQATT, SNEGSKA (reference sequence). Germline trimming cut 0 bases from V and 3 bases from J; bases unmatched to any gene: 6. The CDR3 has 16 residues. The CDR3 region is CSARDPPTSGKNIQYF. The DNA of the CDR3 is TGCAGTGCTAGAGATCCCCCGACTAGCGGCAAAAACATTCAGTACTTC.

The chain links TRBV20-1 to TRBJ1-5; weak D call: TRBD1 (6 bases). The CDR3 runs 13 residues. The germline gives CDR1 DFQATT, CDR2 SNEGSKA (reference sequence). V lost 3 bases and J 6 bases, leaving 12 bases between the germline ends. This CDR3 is CSASWGAGQPQHF. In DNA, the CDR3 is TGCAGTGCTAGTTGGGGGGCTGGTCAGCCCCAGCATTTT.

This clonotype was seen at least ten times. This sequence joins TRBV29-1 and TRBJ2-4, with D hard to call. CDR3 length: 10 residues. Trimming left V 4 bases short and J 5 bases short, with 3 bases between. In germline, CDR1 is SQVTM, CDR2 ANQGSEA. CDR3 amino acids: CSVGENIQYF. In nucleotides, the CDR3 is TGCAGCGTTGGGGAAAACATTCAGTACTTC. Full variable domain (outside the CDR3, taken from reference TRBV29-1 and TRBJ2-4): SAVISQKPSRDICQRGTSLTIQCQVDSQVTMMFWYRQQPGQSLTLIATANQGSEATYESGFVIDKFPISRPNLTFSTLTVSNMSPEDSSIYLCSVGENIQYFGAGTRLSVL.

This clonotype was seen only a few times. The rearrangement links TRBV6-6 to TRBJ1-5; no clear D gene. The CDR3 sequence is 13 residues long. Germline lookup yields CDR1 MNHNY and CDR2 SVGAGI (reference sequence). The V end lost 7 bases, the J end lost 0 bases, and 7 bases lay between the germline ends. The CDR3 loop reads CASTLYSNQPQHF. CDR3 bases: TGTGCCAGCACCCTATATAGCAATCAGCCCCAGCATTTT.

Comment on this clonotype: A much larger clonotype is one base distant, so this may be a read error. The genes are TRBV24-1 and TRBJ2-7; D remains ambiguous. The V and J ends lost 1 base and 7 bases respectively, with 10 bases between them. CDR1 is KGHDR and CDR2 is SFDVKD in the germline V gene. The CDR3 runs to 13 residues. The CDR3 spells CATSDFANNEQYF. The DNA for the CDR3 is TGTGCCACCAGTGATTTCGCAAACAATGAGCAGTACTTC.

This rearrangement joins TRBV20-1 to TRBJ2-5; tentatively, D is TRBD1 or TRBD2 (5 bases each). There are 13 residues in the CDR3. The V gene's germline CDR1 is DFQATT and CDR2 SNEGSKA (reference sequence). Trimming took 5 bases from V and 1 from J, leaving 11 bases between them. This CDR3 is CSAREGPQETQYF. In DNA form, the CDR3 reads TGCAGTGCTCGTGAGGGGCCCCAAGAGACCCAGTACTTC.

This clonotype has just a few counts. CDR3 residues: CAWSPGTVQETQYF. In DNA form, the CDR3 reads TGTGCCTGGAGTCCCGGGACAGTACAAGAGACCCAGTACTTC. The chain uses TRBV30 and TRBJ2-5, with 7 nucleotides matching TRBD1. The CDR3 covers 14 residues. Trimming took 2 bases from V and 2 from J; bases not matched to a gene: 5. The germline CDR1 and CDR2 sequences are GTSNPN and SVGIG (reference sequence). The full variable domain, its missing parts supplied by reference TRBV30 and TRBJ2-5, is SQTIHQWPATLVQPVGSPLSLECTVEGTSNPNLYWYRQAAGRGLQLLFYSVGIGQISSEVPQNLSASRPQDRQFILSSKKLLLSDSGFYLCAWSPGTVQETQYFGPGTRLLVL.

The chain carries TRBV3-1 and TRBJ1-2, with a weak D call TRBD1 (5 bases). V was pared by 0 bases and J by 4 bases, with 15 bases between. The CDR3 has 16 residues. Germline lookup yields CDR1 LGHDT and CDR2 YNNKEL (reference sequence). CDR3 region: CASSQDLAGLGYGYTF. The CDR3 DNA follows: TGTGCCAGCAGCCAAGATCTCGCAGGGTTAGGCTATGGCTACACCTTC.

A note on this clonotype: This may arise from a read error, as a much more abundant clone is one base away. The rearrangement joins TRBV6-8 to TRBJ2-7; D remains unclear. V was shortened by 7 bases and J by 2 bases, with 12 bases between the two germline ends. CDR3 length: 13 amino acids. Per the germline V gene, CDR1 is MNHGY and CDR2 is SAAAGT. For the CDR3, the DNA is TGTGCCAGCAATACAGATGACCCCTACGAGCAGTACTTC. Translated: CASNTDDPYEQYF.

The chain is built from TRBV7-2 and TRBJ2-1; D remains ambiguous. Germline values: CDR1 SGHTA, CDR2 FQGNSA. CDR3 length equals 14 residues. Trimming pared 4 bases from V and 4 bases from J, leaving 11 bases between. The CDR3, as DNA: TGTGCCAGCAGCTCCCGATCACTTTACAATGAGCAGTTCTTC. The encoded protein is CASSSRSLYNEQFF. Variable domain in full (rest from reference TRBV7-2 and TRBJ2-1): GAGVSQSPSNKVTEKGKDVELRCDPISGHTALYWYRQSLGQGLEFLIYFQGNSAPDKSGLPSDRFSAERTGGSVSTLTIQRTQQEDSAVYLCASSSRSLYNEQFFGPGTRLTVL.

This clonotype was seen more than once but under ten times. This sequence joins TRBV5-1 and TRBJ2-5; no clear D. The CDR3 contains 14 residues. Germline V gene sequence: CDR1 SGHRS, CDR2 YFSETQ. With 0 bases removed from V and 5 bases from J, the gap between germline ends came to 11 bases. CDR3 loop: CASSLVGMVETQYF. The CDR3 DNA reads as TGCGCCAGCAGCTTGGTTGGGATGGTGGAGACCCAGTACTTC.

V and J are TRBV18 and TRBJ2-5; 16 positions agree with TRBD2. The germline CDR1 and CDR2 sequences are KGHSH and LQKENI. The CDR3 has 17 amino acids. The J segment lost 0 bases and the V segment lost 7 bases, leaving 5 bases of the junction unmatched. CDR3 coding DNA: TGTGCCAGCTTACCGGGACTAGCGGGGGGGTACCAAGAGACCCAGTACTTC. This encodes CASLPGLAGGYQETQYF.

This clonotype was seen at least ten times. CDR3 bases: TGCAGCGTTGAATCGGTCTCCTCCAAGGGGGGCTACGAGCAGTACTTC. Amino acids: CSVESVSSKGGYEQYF. This chain joins TRBV29-1 and TRBJ2-7; tentatively, D is TRBD1 or TRBD2 (6 bases each). The CDR3 is 16 amino acids. Between the trimmed V and J ends, which lost 2 bases and 3 bases, there was a span of 20 bases. Germline V gene data show CDR1 as SQVTM and CDR2 as ANQGSEA.

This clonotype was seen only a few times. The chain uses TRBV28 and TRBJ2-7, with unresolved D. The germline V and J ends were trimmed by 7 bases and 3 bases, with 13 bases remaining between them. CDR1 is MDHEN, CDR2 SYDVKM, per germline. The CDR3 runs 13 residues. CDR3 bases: TGTGCCAGCAAAGGTTATCTTGTCTACGAGCAGTACTTC. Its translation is CASKGYLVYEQYF.

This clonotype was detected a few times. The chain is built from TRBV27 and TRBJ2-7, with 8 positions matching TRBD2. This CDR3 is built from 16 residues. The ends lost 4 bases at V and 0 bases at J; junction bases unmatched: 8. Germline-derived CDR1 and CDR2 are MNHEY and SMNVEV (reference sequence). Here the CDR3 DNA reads TGTGCCAGCAGTTCAGCGGGGGCCTCCTACTCCTACGAGCAGTACTTC. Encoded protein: CASSSAGASYSYEQYF.

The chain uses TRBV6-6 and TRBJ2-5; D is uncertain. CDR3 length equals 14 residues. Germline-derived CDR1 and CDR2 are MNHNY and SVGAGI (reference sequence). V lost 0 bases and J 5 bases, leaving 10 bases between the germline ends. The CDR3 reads CASSYSNAGETQYF. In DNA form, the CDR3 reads TGTGCCAGCAGTTACTCGAATGCCGGGGAGACCCAGTACTTC.

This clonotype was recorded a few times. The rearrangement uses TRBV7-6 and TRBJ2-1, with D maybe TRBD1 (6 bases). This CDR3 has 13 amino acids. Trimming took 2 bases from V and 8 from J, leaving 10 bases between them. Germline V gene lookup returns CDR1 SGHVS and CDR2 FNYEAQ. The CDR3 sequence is CASSLPQGYEQFF. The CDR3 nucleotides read TGTGCCAGCAGCTTACCACAGGGCTATGAGCAGTTCTTC. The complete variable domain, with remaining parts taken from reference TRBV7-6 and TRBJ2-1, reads GAGVSQSPRYKVTKRGQDVALRCDPISGHVSLYWYRQALGQGPEFLTYFNYEAQQDKSGLPNDRFSAERPEGSISTLTIQRTEQRDSAMYRCASSLPQGYEQFFGPGTRLTVL.

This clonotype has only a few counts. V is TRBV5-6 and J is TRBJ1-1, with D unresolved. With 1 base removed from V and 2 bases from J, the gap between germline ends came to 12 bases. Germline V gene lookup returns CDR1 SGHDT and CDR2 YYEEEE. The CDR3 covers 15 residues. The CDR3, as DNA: TGTGCCAGCAGCTTGACACCAAACTATAACACTGAAGCTTTCTTT. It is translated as CASSLTPNYNTEAFF.